Sequencing of this T cell receptor beta chain was carried out in a study of naive and memory T cell subsets (dated by TCRdb to the late 2010s). Broadly, across the study: The study applied an open-source, UMI-based TCR alpha and beta sequencing pipeline to sorted naive and memory peripheral blood T cell subsets. The results of the functional CMV T cell responses matched the IgG serology results in every case. RNA was DNase-treated and reverse transcribed with TCR constant-region primers, mostly using SuperScript III.

The library was produced with UMI-ligation and nested PCR. The beta constant-region primer consisted of an equimolar mixture of two oligonucleotides that together covered TRBC1 and TRBC2. A single-stranded oligonucleotide carrying the SP2 primer and a 12-nucleotide UMI was ligated to the 3' end of the cDNA by T4 RNA ligase 1. Four rounds of PCR, combining the SP2 primer with nested alpha and beta constant-region primers, were used to amplify the ligated cDNA. The ligation reaction was kept at 16 degrees C for 20-24 hours. To avoid over-amplification, PCR2 was usually performed as a SYBR Green qPCR and halted once a predetermined threshold was reached. Apart from the first purification, every purification step used Agencourt AMPure XP magnetic beads. Libraries were quantified by Qubit and checked on a TapeStation, with a main peak expected near 650 bp. The pooled libraries were sequenced on an Illumina MiSeq using v2 2x251 paired-end kits, which usually yielded 1-2 million reads per sample. Each sample was pooled at approximately 4.3 nM, and roughly 4.5-7.5% PhiX was included to help cluster recognition. For the original study's pipeline: Using tag matching that tolerated one base-pair mismatch, Decombinator assigned V and J genes to FASTQ reads that had been processed by Demultiplexor. Collapsinator used UMIs to correct both sequencing errors and frequency errors arising from PCR heterogeneity. TCRs were translated and CDR3s were extracted from the conserved cysteine to the FGXG phenylalanine by CDR3Translator, with non-productive sequences being flagged. Gini, Shannon entropy and inverse Simpson indices were calculated on repertoires that had been subsampled to equal numbers of UMI-defined TCRs. Within the linear range, a power law was fitted by maximum likelihood to the distributions of clonotype abundance. When run on a single naive CD8 sample, MIGEC and the pipeline yielded similar UMI counts, similar unique TCR numbers and similar clonal distributions. A set of some 7,600 CMV-associated CDR3 sequences, compiled from VDJdb and a published dataset, was used to search the repertoires. In-frame beta chains were kept once TCRdb had trimmed the public reads at Q25 with fastp and called clones with MiXCR. Every entry covers one CDR3 protein and lists the most common genes and DNA from its rows. TCRdb's processing, not the authors' own work, is the source of the V and J calls. Counted in this sample were around 31,000 distinct CDR3 sequences; around 10% of them appeared once. The ten biggest clones cover about 15% of the sample.

Separate amplification of TCR alpha and beta chain libraries was performed from the second PCR step onward. The CMV status of each donor was determined by measuring IFNgamma production from CD4+ T cells after fresh PBMCs had been stimulated overnight with CMV viral lysate. Miltenyi beads were used first to positively select CD4 T cells, and CD8 T cells were then positively selected from the CD4-negative fraction. Cells stained for CD3, CD4, CD8, CD45RA, CD27 and a live/dead dye were sorted on a BD Aria II into four subsets by CD45RA and CD27. For sorting, CD45RA-CD27- cells were defined as effector memory cells, while CD45RA+CD27- cells were defined as EMRA cells. Blood came from a few healthy volunteers, each fractionated into CD4 and CD8 T cells and then into four differentiation subsets. About 120 ml of peripheral blood was collected from each donor, and PBMC were isolated from the blood using Ficoll-Paque PLUS density-gradient centrifugation. Sorted cells were lysed in RLT buffer, and RNA was extracted with a Qiagen RNeasy kit and stored at -80°C.

This clonotype was recorded at least ten times. This clone's antigen is unknown. There are no base qualities to consult, and no much larger clone falls within one base. What the authors observed across the whole study: RNA-based TCR counts may be influenced by expression changes linked to T cell activation and differentiation. In both CD4 and CD8 cells, a rise in Gini index and a fall in Shannon and inverse Simpson diversity were observed from naive through CM, EM and EMRA. The repertoire findings for the naive and memory subsets could not be validated, as no ground truth was available. A clonotype was defined as a single alpha or beta chain sequence rather than as a paired alpha/beta receptor. The abundance of TCRs followed a power law with an exponent that differed between naive and memory subsets yet stayed consistent across the three individuals. Once error correction was done, more than 85% of naive TCR sequences showed up just once, which made the naive abundance distributions much steeper than those of the memory subsets.

Sequenced: effector memory CD4+ T cells from blood. The cell subset or site tag for this specimen amounts to: effector memory, CD45RA- CD27-. The receptor's source is a human donor in good health.

The bases read TGTGCCAGCACCCTCGGACAGCAAAATTCACCCCTCCACTTT. Its translation is CASTLGQQNSPLHF. The rearrangement joined TRBV12-3 or TRBV12-4 to TRBJ1-6, with TRBD1 tentatively as D gene (6 bases match). The junction shows trimming of 7 bases on V and 7 bases on J, plus 14 bases between the germline ends. The cysteine opens and the phenylalanine closes a CDR3 of 14 amino acids. Kept here is only the CDR3 DNA, which spans 42 bases and is read in frame from base 1.